Only one count was recorded for the clone carrying this T cell receptor beta chain. Antigen unknown. The protocol was immunoSEQ multiplex PCR, while the TCRdb copy is restricted to in-frame clones and leaves out a portion. Altogether about 680,000 clones are present, 70% to 90% being singletons, with the ten largest covering roughly 1.5%. The CDR3 runs to 12 residues. Trimming took 5 bases from V and 8 from J, leaving 10 bases between them. Germline V gene lookup returns CDR1 SEHNR and CDR2 FQNEAQ (reference sequence). Treatment indicated: roughly 18 received Ad26.COV2.S at low or high dose, single or two shots; 5 received placebo; per-sample allocation not given. Day 63 after the first injection of vaccine or placebo was the sampling time. These data come from a study of Ad26.COV2.S vaccination and SARS-CoV-2 variants. About the research overall: The donor participated in the COV1001 trial, in its Ad26.COV2.S arm. The vaccine Ad26.COV2.S was put into the muscle once, or twice with 56 days between.

Study-wide results and caveats: Whether participants received vaccine or placebo, their non-spike TCR breadth was similar. Using TCR breadth and depth analyses may have led to underestimated total T cell responses.

The V and J genes are TRBV7-9 and TRBJ1-5; TRBD1 is a possible D gene (5 bases). The specimen was peripheral blood, collected in a trial of Ad26.COV2.S vaccine versus placebo. The receptor was isolated from a person between 18 and 65 years old who received the Ad26.COV2.S COVID-19 vaccine or a placebo. The CDR3 bases are TGTGCCAGCAGCCGCCAAGGGGAGCCCCAGCATTTT. It codes for CASSRQGEPQHF. The full variable domain, completed using reference TRBV7-9 and TRBJ1-5, is DTGVSQNPRHKITKRGQNVTFRCDPISEHNRLYWYRQTLGQGPEFLTYFQNEAQLEKSRLLSDRFSAERPKGSFSTLEIQRTEQGDSAMYLCASSRQGEPQHFGDGTRLSIL.